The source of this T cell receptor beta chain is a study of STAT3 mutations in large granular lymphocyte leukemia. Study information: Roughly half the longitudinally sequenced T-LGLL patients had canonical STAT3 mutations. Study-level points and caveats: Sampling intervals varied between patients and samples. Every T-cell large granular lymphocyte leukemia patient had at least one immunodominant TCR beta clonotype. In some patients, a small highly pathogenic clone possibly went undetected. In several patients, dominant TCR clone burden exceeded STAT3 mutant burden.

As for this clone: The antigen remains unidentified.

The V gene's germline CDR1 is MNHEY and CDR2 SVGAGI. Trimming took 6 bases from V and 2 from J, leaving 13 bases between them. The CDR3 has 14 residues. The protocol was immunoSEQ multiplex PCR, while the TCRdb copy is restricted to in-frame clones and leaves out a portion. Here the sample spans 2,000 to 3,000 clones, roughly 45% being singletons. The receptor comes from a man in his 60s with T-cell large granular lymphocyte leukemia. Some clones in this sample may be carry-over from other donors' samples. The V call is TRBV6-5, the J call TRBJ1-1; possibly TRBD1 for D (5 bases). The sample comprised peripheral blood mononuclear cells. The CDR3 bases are TGTGCCAGCAGACGACAGAAAAGCAACACTGAAGCTTTCTTT. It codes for CASRRQKSNTEAFF.